This T cell receptor beta chain was captured in a study of cytomegalovirus exposure and HLA in healthy donors. Notes on the study in general: Whilst most TCR sequences proved rare, a subset of public TCRs occurred across many donors. Subsequent analysis revealed that first-cohort TCR clusters tended to co-occur in the 90 to 150 validation repertoires. Researchers catalogued roughly 150 TCR beta chains as cytomegalovirus-associated.

Comment on this clone: The antigen is unknown.

This CDR3 has 17 amino acids. Profiled with immunoSEQ multiplex PCR; TCRdb holds only in-frame clones, not every one. The repertoire holds 300,000 to 400,000 clones, with roughly 88% as singletons. The clonotype originates from a man aged 25-40 years in good health and CMV-seronegative. The chain has TRBV1 and TRBJ2-3; TRBD2 reflects the table's D call only, with no check against the DNA. TRBV1 constitutes a pseudogene. What was sequenced was PBMCs. Written as DNA, the CDR3 is TGCACCAGCAGCCGGCGCGGCTTCAGCACTAGCACAGATACGCAGTATTTT. Translated, it gives CTSSRRGFSTSTDTQYF.